Below are 13 T cell receptor beta chains sequenced from a single sample in a study of CD8 T cells in ankylosing spondylitis. MiXCR, applied by TCRdb to the 5' RACE reads, yields one record per CDR3 protein. The table includes under 150,000 distinct CDR3 sequences, around 9.3% detected once. The sequencing input was blood, either unsorted or a sorted T cell fraction (not recorded which). The source is a male donor with ankylosing spondylitis or in good health (not recorded which).

This clonotype was picked up many times. The genes are TRBV10-3 and TRBJ2-7; 12 bases are a match to TRBD2. Germline CDR1 and CDR2: ENHRY and SYGVKD. The V segment lost 6 bases and the J segment 0 bases; nucleotides outside the gene matches: 21. The CDR3 contains 21 residues. The CDR3 DNA sequence: TGTGCCATCAGGTTACCGGGACTAGCGGGCCTAACCTTCCTTAGCTCCTACGAGCAGTACTTC. Protein sequence: CAIRLPGLAGLTFLSSYEQYF.

This clonotype was picked up many times. This rearrangement joins TRBV3-1 to TRBJ2-7; D possibly corresponds to TRBD1 (6 bases). This CDR3 region has 13 residues. V gave up 4 bases and J gave up 4 bases, with 11 bases separating them. Germline V gene sequence: CDR1 LGHDT, CDR2 YNNKEL (reference sequence). CDR3 in amino acids: CASSRVGAYEQYF. The CDR3 region has the DNA TGTGCCAGCAGCCGAGTGGGGGCTTACGAGCAGTACTTC.

This clonotype has a handful of counts. This chain connects TRBV20-1 to TRBJ2-2, with 7 bases identical to TRBD2. V gave up 7 bases and J gave up 5 bases; unmatched junction bases: 10. The CDR3 is 14 residues long. Germline CDR1 DFQATT, CDR2 SNEGSKA (reference sequence). The CDR3 region has the DNA TGCAGTGTCGGTCCCAGCGGGAAGACCGGGGAGCTGTTTTTT. The encoded protein is CSVGPSGKTGELFF.

In regard to this clonotype: This may arise from a read error, as a much more abundant clone is one base away. The gene calls are TRBV5-1 and TRBJ2-7; perhaps TRBD2 as D (6 bases). The CDR3 length is 15 residues. CDR1 is SGHRS, CDR2 YFSETQ, per germline. With 1 base removed from V and 2 bases from J, the gap between germline ends came to 13 bases. DNA for the CDR3: TGCGCCAGCAGCTTGACTAGCCTCCCCACCTACGAGCAGTACTTC. This encodes CASSLTSLPTYEQYF.

Many counts were recorded for this clonotype. The chain is built from TRBV28 and TRBJ2-7; 12 nucleotides align to TRBD2. Germline CDR1 reads MDHEN; CDR2 reads SYDVKM. This CDR3 comprises 15 residues. With 7 bases clipped from V and 2 bases from J, the junction kept 6 bases outside the gene matches. The CDR3 sequence: CASIGLAGIPYEQYF. DNA of the CDR3: TGTGCCAGCATCGGACTAGCGGGAATCCCCTACGAGCAGTACTTC.

This clonotype was seen ten or more times. The chain uses TRBV5-5 and TRBJ2-1; TRBD2 aligns across 9 bases. Trimming removed 0 bases from V and 3 bases from J; junction bases left unmatched: 4. CDR3 size: 16 residues. Germline assignment: CDR1 SGHKS and CDR2 YYEKEE (reference sequence). The CDR3 protein is CASSLDGLALYNEQFF. In DNA, the CDR3 is TGTGCCAGCAGCTTGGATGGACTAGCGCTCTACAATGAGCAGTTCTTC.

The table lists this clonotype with a few counts. The chain links TRBV20-1 to TRBJ2-1; 8 bases line up with TRBD2. The CDR3 runs 14 residues. Germline V CDR1 and CDR2: DFQATT, SNEGSKA (reference sequence). V gave up 4 bases and J gave up 6 bases; unmatched junction bases: 8. CDR3 in amino acids: CSATWREVLNEQFF. Here the CDR3 DNA reads TGCAGTGCTACTTGGCGGGAGGTTCTCAATGAGCAGTTCTTC.

There are many counts of this clonotype. The V and J genes are TRBV12-3 or TRBV12-4 and TRBJ2-1; D is undetermined. Deletions cut 6 bases from V and 9 bases from J, with 18 bases between. The CDR3 consists of 14 residues. The CDR3 coding sequence is TGTGCCAGCAGCTTACGTGGCCTAGTAGGTGAGCAGTTCTTC. It translates to CASSLRGLVGEQFF.

The chain employs TRBV7-3 and TRBJ1-1; no reliable D call. Trimming removed 7 bases at V and 2 bases at J, with 11 bases between. The CDR3 sequence is 13 residues long. Germline CDR1 SGHTA, CDR2 FQGTGA. CDR3 sequence reads: CASKTETNTEAFF. In DNA form, the CDR3 reads TGTGCCAGCAAGACGGAAACAAACACTGAAGCTTTCTTT.

The chain carries TRBV5-1 and TRBJ1-2; D is unresolved. Per the germline V gene, CDR1 is SGHRS and CDR2 is YFSETQ. Trimming removed 4 bases at V and 1 base at J, with 14 bases between. This CDR3 has 15 amino acids. The CDR3 protein is CASSLEGSFNYGYTF. CDR3 nucleotides: TGCGCCAGCAGCCTGGAGGGCAGCTTTAACTATGGCTACACCTTC.

This clonotype was observed many times. The chain is built from TRBV10-3 and TRBJ2-7; 8 bases align to TRBD1. Germline V gene sequence: CDR1 ENHRY, CDR2 SYGVKD. The CDR3 length is 16 residues. J lost 3 bases, V lost 3 bases, and 10 bases had no gene match. DNA for the CDR3: TGTGCCATCAGTGACTCTACCGGGACAGGAATCTACGAGCAGTACTTC. As protein: CAISDSTGTGIYEQYF.

This clonotype has at least ten counts. The chain carries TRBV12-3 or TRBV12-4 and TRBJ2-5; D is ambiguous. The V gene lost 1 base and the J gene lost 5 bases, with 8 bases spanning the gap. The CDR3 consists of 13 residues. The CDR3 DNA sequence: TGTGCCAGCAGTTTAGGTTCGGTTGAGACCCAGTACTTC. It encodes CASSLGSVETQYF.

This clonotype came up a few times. V is TRBV5-1 and J is TRBJ2-3; D gene unclear. There are 15 residues in the CDR3. V was cut by 0 bases and J by 2 bases, with 10 bases left in between. The V gene's germline CDR1 is SGHRS and CDR2 YFSETQ. In DNA, the CDR3 is TGCGCCAGCAGCTTGGGGAGTTCGCTCACAGATACGCAGTATTTT. Amino acids: CASSLGSSLTDTQYF.